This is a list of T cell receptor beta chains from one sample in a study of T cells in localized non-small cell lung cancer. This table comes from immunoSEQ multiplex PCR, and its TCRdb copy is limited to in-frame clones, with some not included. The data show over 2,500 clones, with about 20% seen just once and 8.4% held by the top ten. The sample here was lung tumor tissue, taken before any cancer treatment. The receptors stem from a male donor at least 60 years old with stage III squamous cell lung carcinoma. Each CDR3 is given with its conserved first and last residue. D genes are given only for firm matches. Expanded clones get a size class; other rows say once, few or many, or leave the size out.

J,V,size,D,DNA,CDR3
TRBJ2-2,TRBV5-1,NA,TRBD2,TGCGCCAGCAGCTCCAGCGGGGACACCGGGGAGCTGTTTTTT,CASSSSGDTGELFF
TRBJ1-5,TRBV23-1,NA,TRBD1,TGCGCCAGCGGAAGGGGGGACAGGGGGAATGGGGCCCAGCCCCAGCATTTT,CASGRGDRGNGAQPQHF
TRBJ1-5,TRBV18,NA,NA,TGTGCCAGCTCACCACCCGGAGTAAGCAATCAGCCCCAGCATTTT,CASSPPGVSNQPQHF
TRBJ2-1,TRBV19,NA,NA,TGTGCCAGTCGCCAGGGGAAGGACAATGAGCAGTTCTTC,CASRQGKDNEQFF
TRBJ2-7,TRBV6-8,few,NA,TGTGCCAGCAGTGCCCGTCTGGGGGTCCACGAGCAGTACTTC,CASSARLGVHEQYF
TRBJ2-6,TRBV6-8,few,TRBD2,TGTGCCAGCAACCCGCTAGGACTAGCGGCTCTCTCTGGGGCCAACGTCCTGACTTTC,CASNPLGLAALSGANVLTF
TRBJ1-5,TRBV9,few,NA,TGTGCCAGCAGCGTAGAGGGCTTGATCTATCAGCCCCAGCATTTT,CASSVEGLIYQPQHF
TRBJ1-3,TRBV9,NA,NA,TGTGCCAGCAGTGGTGGGCCAGGAAACACCATATATTTT,CASSGGPGNTIYF
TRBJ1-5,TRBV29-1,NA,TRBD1,TGCAGCGCGGGGGAGGGGGCTCAGCCCCAGCATTTT,CSAGEGAQPQHF
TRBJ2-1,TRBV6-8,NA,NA,TGTGCCAGCAGTCGTCCCGGGGACAATGAGCAGTTCTTC,CASSRPGDNEQFF
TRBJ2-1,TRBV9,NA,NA,TGTGCCAGCAGCGTAGAACACCCGACTGGACTGACCTACAATGAGCAGTTCTTC,CASSVEHPTGLTYNEQFF
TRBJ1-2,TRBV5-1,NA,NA,TGCGCCAGCAGCTTGTTTGACAGGAACTATGGCTACACCTTC,CASSLFDRNYGYTF
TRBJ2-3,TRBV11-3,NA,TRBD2,TGTGCCAGCAGCTTCCTAGCGGGGGGTAGCACAGATACGCAGTATTTT,CASSFLAGGSTDTQYF
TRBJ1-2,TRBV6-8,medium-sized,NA,TGTGCCAGCAGTTACTGGGCAGGGGACTATGGCTACACCTTC,CASSYWAGDYGYTF
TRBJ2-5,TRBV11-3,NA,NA,TGTGCCAGCAGCCCCAACCGGGACACCGGGGGGACCCAGTACTTC,CASSPNRDTGGTQYF
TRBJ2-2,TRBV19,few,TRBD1,TGTGCCAGTGGACAGGGGGCGTCGTCCACCGGGGAGCTGTTTTTT,CASGQGASSTGELFF
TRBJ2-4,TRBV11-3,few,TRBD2,TGTGCCAGCAGCTCCCGCGCCGGGACTTCGGGAGGAAACATTCAGTACTTC,CASSSRAGTSGGNIQYF
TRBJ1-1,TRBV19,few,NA,TGTGCCAGTAGTGCGACAGCACGGAACACTGAAGCTTTCTTT,CASSATARNTEAFF
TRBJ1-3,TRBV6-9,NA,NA,TGTGCCAGCAAACAGCTAAACACCATATATTTT,CASKQLNTIYF
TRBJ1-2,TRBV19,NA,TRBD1,TGTGCCAGTAGTATAGGTCCCTCCCCAACAGGGGGGCGCTATGGCTACACCTTC,CASSIGPSPTGGRYGYTF
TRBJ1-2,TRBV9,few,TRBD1,TGTGCCAGCAGCCCCGGGATGATCAGGGGGAGGGGGCATGGCTACACCTTC,CASSPGMIRGRGHGYTF
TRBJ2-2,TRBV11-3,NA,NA,TGTGCCAGCAGGCGTGGGGGGGCAGCCGGGGAGCTGTTTTTT,CASRRGGAAGELFF
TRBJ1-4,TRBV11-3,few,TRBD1,TGTGCCAGCAGCTCTGGGACAGGATACAAGTGGCTGTTTTTT,CASSSGTGYKWLFF